Included here is one T cell receptor beta chain sequence, with context. This entry comes from a study of cytomegalovirus exposure and HLA in healthy donors. Study summary: Earlier findings included 100 million to 130 million unique TCR beta sequences obtained from around 180 million T cells.

The germline gives CDR1 MGHDK, CDR2 SYGVNS. This CDR3 comprises 14 residues. V gave up 0 bases and J gave up 6 bases, with 9 bases separating them. PCR involved 60 Vbeta and 13 Jbeta primers. Measured with immunoSEQ multiplex PCR; TCRdb has only the in-frame clones, and not every one. The profile shows about 160,000 clones, about 80% of them singletons. The origin of this receptor is a man between 40 and 49 years old in good health and CMV-seronegative. The rearrangement joins TRBV25-1 to TRBJ2-1; unclear D gene. The material sequenced was PBMCs. The CDR3 protein is CASSEYGDINEQFF. The CDR3 DNA reads TGTGCCAGCAGTGAATATGGAGATATCAATGAGCAGTTCTTC.